Listed below are T cell receptor beta chains from one sample, sequenced in a study of shared T cell receptors in the human thymus. TCRdb keeps only in-frame clones here, not all; method: immunoSEQ multiplex PCR. The sample shows more than 550,000 clones, about 87% of them seen only once. These records were also assigned to another study, of human thymus T cells.

Sequencing was carried out using thymocytes. The origin of the receptors is a boy under three years old with a congenital heart defect. The CDR3 runs from the conserved cysteine through the conserved F or W. D genes are given only for firm matches. Clone size, where shown, is once, few, many, or a class for clones that have expanded.

clone_size j_call d_call v_call cdr3_nt cdr3_aa
- TRBJ2-3 TRBD1 TRBV5-1 TGCGCCAGCAGCCCCGGGACAGGGACAGATACGCAGTATTTT CASSPGTGTDTQYF
- TRBJ2-7 TRBD1 TRBV5-1 TGCGCCAGCAGCATGGACAGGTTCTACGAGCAGTACTTC CASSMDRFYEQYF
- TRBJ2-7 TRBD2 TRBV19 TGTGCCACAACTAGCGGGGGGCGGGGCGAGCAGTACTTC CATTSGGRGEQYF
- TRBJ1-6 - TRBV5-4 TGTGCCAGCAGCTTGGGGCCGCCTCGGGTCAATAATTCACCCCTCCACTTT CASSLGPPRVNNSPLHF
- TRBJ1-6 TRBD1 TRBV28 TGTGCCAGCAAAACCCCGGACAGGGGAGAGGTATCACCCCTCCACTTT CASKTPDRGEVSPLHF
- TRBJ1-2 TRBD1 TRBV7-2 TGTGCCAGCAGCACGCGACAGGGATTAGACGCTTATGGCTACACCTTC CASSTRQGLDAYGYTF
- TRBJ1-2 - TRBV5-4 TGTGCCAGCAGCGACAAACAGGGAATTAGCTATGGCTACACCTTC CASSDKQGISYGYTF
- TRBJ2-5 - TRBV4-3 TGCGCCAGCAGCCAAGAACCCTCTGGGGGGAAGGAGACCCAGTACTTC CASSQEPSGGKETQYF
- TRBJ2-3 TRBD2 TRBV4-2 TGTGCCAGCAGTCCGGTGGATAGCGGGAGCACAGATACGCAGTATTTT CASSPVDSGSTDTQYF
- TRBJ2-7 - TRBV11-2 TGTGCCAGCAGCCCGATTCCAGGGGTCCACGAGCAGTACTTC CASSPIPGVHEQYF
- TRBJ1-3 - TRBV14 TGTGCCAGCAGCCAAGATCAGCAGGCGGGGTTACGAAACACCATATATTTT CASSQDQQAGLRNTIYF
- TRBJ2-7 - TRBV28 TGTGCCAGCGCTAGCGAATACGAGCAGTACTTC CASASEYEQYF
once TRBJ2-1 TRBD2 TRBV5-1 TGCGCCAGCAGCTGGACTAGCGGGGGCGCGATCGGCTTGGAGCAGTTCTTC CASSWTSGGAIGLEQFF
- TRBJ2-1 - TRBV7-9 TGTGCCAGCAGCTCGACTTCACCAGGGTCTGAGCAGTTCTTC CASSSTSPGSEQFF
- TRBJ1-2 TRBD1 TRBV5-4 TGTGCCAGCAGCTACGGGACAGGGGACGGCTACACCTTC CASSYGTGDGYTF
- TRBJ1-2 - TRBV4-2 TGTGCCAGCAGCCAAGGCAGGAACCGTCCGTCCGGTGGCTACACCTTC CASSQGRNRPSGGYTF
- TRBJ2-1 - TRBV7-2 TGTGCCAGCAGCCCCCTCGCGCCGCGGTCCTACAATGAGCAGTTCTTC CASSPLAPRSYNEQFF
- TRBJ2-4 - TRBV6-6 TGTGCCAGCAGTTACGGTGGGGCGCAAAACATTCAGTACTTC CASSYGGAQNIQYF
- TRBJ1-4 TRBD1 TRBV28 TGTGCCAGCAGCAGCTCGGACAGGGGAGGGGAAAAACTGTTTTTT CASSSSDRGGEKLFF
- TRBJ2-2 - TRBV6-6 TGTGCCAGCAGGGACCGACAGGCGAACACCGGGGAGCTGTTTTTT CASRDRQANTGELFF
few TRBJ1-1 TRBD1 TRBV11-2 TGTGCCAGCAGCGACCGGGACAGGGAAACTGAAGCTTTCTTT CASSDRDRETEAFF
- TRBJ2-2 TRBD1 TRBV2 TGTGCCAGCAGTGAAGAAACGGGACAGGGAACCGGGGAGCTGTTTTTT CASSEETGQGTGELFF
- TRBJ2-4 TRBD2 TRBV6-5 TGTGCCAGCAGTTACTCGGGACTAGCGGGAGTACACATTCAGTACTTC CASSYSGLAGVHIQYF
once TRBJ1-1 - TRBV5-1 TGCGCCAGCAGCCTCCGTCGGGAAAACACTGAAGCTTTCTTT CASSLRRENTEAFF
- TRBJ2-7 - TRBV7-2 TGTGCCAGCAGCACAGACCAGGGGACCTCCTACGAGCAGTACTTC CASSTDQGTSYEQYF
- TRBJ2-3 TRBD2 TRBV28 TGTGCCAGCAGTAGGCGGGAGCAGGATGATACGCAGTATTTT CASSRREQDDTQYF
once TRBJ2-7 TRBD2 TRBV6-6 TGTGCCACACTACCGGGGGTAGCGGGAGGTTACGAGCAGTACTTC CATLPGVAGGYEQYF
few TRBJ1-1 - TRBV27 TGTGCCAGCAGTTTTGTCACTCGGAGCGCTGAAGCTTTCTTT CASSFVTRSAEAFF
- TRBJ1-4 TRBD1 TRBV27 TGTGCCAGCAGTCCCCAGGGGGCCAGGGTAGGAGAAAAACTGTTTTTT CASSPQGARVGEKLFF
- TRBJ2-1 - TRBV11-2 TGTGCCAGCAGTCCGGGAGTCGACAATGAGCAGTTCTTC CASSPGVDNEQFF
- TRBJ1-2 - TRBV11-2 TGTGCCAGCAGCGGAGGGAACTATGGCTACACCTTC CASSGGNYGYTF
- TRBJ2-7 TRBD1 TRBV19 TGTGCCAGTAGTCCCCAGACGGACAGGGTCTACGAGCAGTACTTC CASSPQTDRVYEQYF
- TRBJ2-7 TRBD2 TRBV25-1 TGTGCCAGCAGTCCACTAGCGGGGAGCTACGAGCAGTACTTC CASSPLAGSYEQYF
- TRBJ2-3 TRBD2 TRBV28 TGTGCCAGCAGTCTATCATTAGCGGGAAGAGATACAGATACGCAGTATTTT CASSLSLAGRDTDTQYF
- TRBJ2-1 - TRBV27 TGTGCCAGCAGTTTATGTGGACAGAGGTCGTACAATGAGCAGTTCTTC CASSLCGQRSYNEQFF
- TRBJ2-5 - TRBV29-1 TGCAGCGTTGATTGGACACGCTCAGAGACCCAGTACTTC CSVDWTRSETQYF
- TRBJ2-7 TRBD1 TRBV5-6 TGTGCCAGCAGCTTGGGACAGGGGTTTCACGAGCAGTACTTC CASSLGQGFHEQYF
- TRBJ2-3 TRBD2 TRBV5-1 TGCGCCAGCAGACCTAGCGGATTACCTAGCACAGATACGCAGTATTTT CASRPSGLPSTDTQYF
- TRBJ2-1 - TRBV5-1 TGCGCCAGCAGCTTGGCCGGGGGACCTTCAACCCCACCTCGCTCCTACAATGAGCAGTTCTTC CASSLAGGPSTPPRSYNEQFF
- TRBJ1-1 - TRBV7-3 TGTGCCAGCAGCTTAACCTCGAGGGTAGAGCACCCTGAAGCTTTCTTT CASSLTSRVEHPEAFF